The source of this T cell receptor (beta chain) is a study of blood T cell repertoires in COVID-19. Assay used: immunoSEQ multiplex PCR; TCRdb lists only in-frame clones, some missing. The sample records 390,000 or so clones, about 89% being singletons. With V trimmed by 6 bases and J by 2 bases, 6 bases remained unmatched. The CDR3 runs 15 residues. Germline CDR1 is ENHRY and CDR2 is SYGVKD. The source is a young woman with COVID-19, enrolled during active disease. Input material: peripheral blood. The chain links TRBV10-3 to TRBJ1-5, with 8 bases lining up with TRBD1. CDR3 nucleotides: TGTGCCATCAGCCGGACAGGGAAGGGCAATCAGCCCCAGCATTTT. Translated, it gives CAISRTGKGNQPQHF.